The next 10 T cell receptor beta chains were all read from a single sample in a study of molecular identifiers for immune sequencing clone quantification. TCRdb analysed the PCR reads with MiXCR anew, one entry per CDR3 protein. This table has some 680,000 distinct CDR3 sequences, roughly 25% appearing once. The sequenced sample was naive CD8+ T cells from blood, with Jurkat cell RNA spiked in. Subset described: FACS-sorted CD8+CD4-CCR7+CD45RA+ naive T cells. Receptors originate from a human donor in good health. Some libraries in this study had Jurkat cell RNA spiked in.

This clonotype was picked up a small number of times. This chain joins TRBV27 and TRBJ2-7; D is perhaps TRBD1 (6 bases). The CDR3 is 15 residues long. V gave up 3 bases and J gave up 0 bases, with 12 bases separating them. Germline-derived CDR1 and CDR2 are MNHEY and SMNVEV (reference sequence). CDR3 bases: TGTGCCAGCAGTTTGGCAGGGGCGGACTCCTACGAGCAGTACTTC. Protein sequence: CASSLAGADSYEQYF.

Many counts were recorded for this clonotype. This CDR3 reads CASSLGSGTGPDTQYF. The CDR3 bases are TGTGCCAGCAGCCTCGGTAGCGGGACTGGCCCAGATACGCAGTATTTT. The chain employs TRBV7-3 and TRBJ2-3, with 8 bases lining up with TRBD2. The trim removed 5 bases at V and 4 bases at J, leaving 11 bases unmatched. The germline gives CDR1 SGHTA, CDR2 FQGTGA. The CDR3 length is 16 residues.

The chain carries TRBV6-1 and TRBJ2-7; D might be TRBD1 (5 bases). Germline CDR1 MNHNS, CDR2 SASEGT. The CDR3 consists of 14 residues. The germline V and J ends were trimmed by 3 bases and 3 bases, with 12 bases remaining between them. CDR3 sequence: CASSDPGLIYEQYF. The CDR3 coding sequence is TGTGCCAGCAGTGATCCAGGGCTAATCTACGAGCAGTACTTC.

The V and J genes are TRBV6-6 and TRBJ2-2; 12 nucleotides agree with TRBD1. CDR1 MNHNY and CDR2 SVGAGI come from the germline V gene (reference sequence). V shed 2 bases, J shed 3 bases, and the junction held 1 base outside the gene matches. CDR3 length: 16 residues. The CDR3 here is CASSYRDRGHTGELFF. CDR3 nucleotide sequence: TGTGCCAGCAGTTACAGGGACAGGGGGCACACCGGGGAGCTGTTTTTT.

The rearrangement uses TRBV30 and TRBJ2-1; D ambiguous. Germline V gives CDR1 GTSNPN, CDR2 SVGIG (reference sequence). This CDR3 contains 14 residues. The germline V and J ends were trimmed by 0 bases and 2 bases, with 8 bases remaining between them. In nucleotides, the CDR3 is TGTGCCTGGAGTGTACGGCTAGCCTACAATGAGCAGTTCTTC. As protein: CAWSVRLAYNEQFF.

This sequence joins TRBV7-9 and TRBJ1-2, with D perhaps TRBD1 (5 bases). V dropped 4 bases and J dropped 4 bases, with 13 bases sitting between them. This CDR3 spans 14 amino acids. CDR1 SEHNR and CDR2 FQNEAQ come from the germline V gene (reference sequence). The CDR3 here is CASSSDGDVYGYTF. In DNA, the CDR3 is TGTGCCAGCAGCTCAGACGGGGACGTCTATGGCTACACCTTC.

Only a few counts were recorded for this clonotype. A much more abundant neighbour one base away suggests this may be a read error. The chain combines TRBV25-1 with TRBJ1-1; D is uncertain. The CDR3 runs to 12 residues. Per the germline V gene, CDR1 is MGHDK and CDR2 is SYGVNS. This CDR3 is CASSEWGTEASF. Here the CDR3 DNA reads TGTGCCAGCAGTGAATGGGGTACTGAAGCTTCCTTT.

This clonotype showed up many times. The chain recombines TRBV2 with TRBJ2-3, with D possibly matching TRBD2 (5 bases). CDR3 size: 15 residues. The V end was cut by 6 bases, the J end by 2 bases, with 15 bases between. CDR1 is SNHLY and CDR2 is FYNNEI in the germline V gene. DNA for the CDR3: TGTGCCAGCAGGGGATCTTCGGACTTCACAGATACGCAGTATTTT. Residues: CASRGSSDFTDTQYF.

Worth noting for this clonotype: At one boundary the junction diverges from the germline segment, which might be a read error. The gene calls are TRBV6-2 or TRBV6-3 and TRBJ2-3; 7 bases match TRBD2. Germline V CDR1 and CDR2: MNHEY, SVGEGT. The CDR3 is made up of 14 amino acids. CDR3 nucleotide sequence: TGTGCCACCAACCCCCGGGGAGGGAGAGATACGCTGTATTTT. Its protein is CATNPRGGRDTLYF.

Regarding this clonotype: A much larger clone differs from this one at a single base, so this may be a read error. The CDR3 DNA reads TGCAGTGCTAGTGCGCTAGCGGTGGTTAGCACAGATACGCAGTATTTT. Encoded protein: CSASALAVVSTDTQYF. The V call is TRBV20-1, the J call TRBJ2-3; 7 bases are a match to TRBD2. Germline CDR1 and CDR2: DFQATT and SNEGSKA (reference sequence). Germline trimming cut 3 bases from V and 0 bases from J; bases unmatched to any gene: 9. The CDR3 length is 16 residues.